These T cell receptor beta chains were read from a single sample in a study of cytomegalovirus exposure and HLA in healthy donors. Sequencing was performed with immunoSEQ multiplex PCR; in TCRdb, only in-frame clones are kept and a portion is missing. The sample lists under 200,000 clones, approximately 65% seen once, with under 3% in the top ten. Material for sequencing was PBMCs. All receptors derive from a man in his forties in good health and CMV-seronegative. Each CDR3 is given with its conserved first and last residue. The D gene is left open where the match is weak. A clone size is listed for some rows: how often the clone was seen (once, few, many), or a class if it is expanded.

>TRBJ2-7|.|TRBD1|TRBV5-1
CASSPGRQGGYEQYF
TGCGCCAGCAGCCCCGGGAGACAGGGGGGCTACGAGCAGTACTTC
>TRBJ2-2|few|.|TRBV19
CASSIRVGFVTGELFF
TGTGCCAGTAGTATCAGAGTCGGGTTTGTGACCGGGGAGCTGTTTTTT
>TRBJ1-2|.|.|TRBV7-2
CASSSVQGGGYTF
TGTGCCAGCAGCTCCGTCCAGGGTGGTGGCTACACCTTC
>TRBJ1-1|.|.|TRBV4-1
CASSHLYRDPEAFF
TGCGCCAGCAGCCACCTTTACAGGGACCCTGAAGCTTTCTTT
>TRBJ2-7|.|.|TRBV5-1
CASMAGSEQYF
TGCGCCAGCATGGCAGGGTCCGAGCAGTACTTC
>TRBJ2-1|.|.|TRBV7-2
CASSAPGSYNEQFF
TGTGCCAGCAGCGCCCCCGGCTCCTACAATGAGCAGTTCTTC
>TRBJ1-2|few|.|TRBV27
CASSLFQNYGYTF
TGTGCCAGCAGTTTATTCCAGAATTATGGCTACACCTTC
>TRBJ2-7|.|TRBD2|TRBV4-2
CASSQGLAVYEQYF
TGTGCCAGCAGCCAGGGACTAGCGGTCTACGAGCAGTACTTC
>TRBJ1-5|.|TRBD1|TRBV6-5
CASRTGVSNQPQHF
TGTGCCAGCAGGACAGGGGTTAGCAATCAGCCCCAGCATTTT
>TRBJ2-1|.|TRBD1|TRBV6-1
CASSEKGTRGINEQFF
TGTGCCAGCAGTGAAAAGGGGACCAGGGGGATCAATGAGCAGTTCTTC